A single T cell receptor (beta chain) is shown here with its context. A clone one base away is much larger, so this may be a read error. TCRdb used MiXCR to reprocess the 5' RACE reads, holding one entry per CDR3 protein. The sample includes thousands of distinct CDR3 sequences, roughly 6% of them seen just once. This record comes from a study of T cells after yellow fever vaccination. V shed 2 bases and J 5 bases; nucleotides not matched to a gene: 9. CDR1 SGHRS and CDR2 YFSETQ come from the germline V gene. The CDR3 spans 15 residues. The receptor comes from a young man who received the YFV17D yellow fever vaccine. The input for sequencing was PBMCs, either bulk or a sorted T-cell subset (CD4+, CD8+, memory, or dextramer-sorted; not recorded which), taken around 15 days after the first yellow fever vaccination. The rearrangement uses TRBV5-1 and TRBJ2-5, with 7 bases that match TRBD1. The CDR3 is CASSLITGVEETQYF. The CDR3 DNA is TGCGCCAGCAGCTTAATCACAGGGGTCGAGGAGACCCAGTACTTC.